What follows are 24 T cell receptor beta chains derived from one specimen sequenced in a study of shared clonotypes between healthy human individuals (dated by TCRdb to the early 2020s). Receptor amplification or capture employed the immunoSEQ multiplex PCR assay. TCRdb holds this immuneACCESS table with in-frame rearrangements only. Some clones are missing; in checked studies, unresolved V genes explain under half, and the rest has no known cause. The sample contains 2 million to 3 million clones, approximately 93% of them found a single time. The leading ten clones occupy approximately 0.37% of the sample. Sequencing used naive CD4+ T cells from PBMCs. Per the publication, the cell subset or site label means: CD45RA+ positively selected. All receptors derive from a man aged 18 to 30 in good health. Some clones in this sample may be carry-over from other donors' samples.

This CDR3 reads CASSLLPGQGDDGYTF. CDR3 bases: TGTGCCAGCAGTTTATTGCCGGGACAGGGTGACGATGGCTACACCTTC. J is TRBJ1-2 and V is TRBV28; 9 bases match TRBD1. This CDR3 has 16 residues. J gave up 6 bases and V 1 base, and 9 bases lay outside the gene matches. The germline gives CDR1 MDHEN, CDR2 SYDVKM.

This clone was detected only once. The J gene is TRBJ2-1, the V gene TRBV5-4; 8 nucleotides match TRBD2. V shed 2 bases, J shed 4 bases, and the junction held 8 bases outside the gene matches. Germline values: CDR1 SGHNT, CDR2 YYREEE (reference sequence). This CDR3 region has 16 residues. CDR3 loop: CASSFPQRERYNEQFF. The CDR3, as DNA: TGTGCCAGCAGCTTTCCCCAGCGGGAGCGATACAATGAGCAGTTCTTC.

The chain uses TRBV11-2 and TRBJ1-3; the match to TRBD1 covers 9 bases. The trim removed 2 bases at V and 1 base at J, leaving 9 bases unmatched. Germline V lookup: CDR1 SGHAT, CDR2 FQNNGV. The CDR3 is 18 residues long. CDR3 region: CASSLKIFGQGSGNTIYF. CDR3 bases: TGTGCCAGCAGCTTAAAGATCTTCGGACAGGGGTCTGGAAACACCATATATTTT.

This sequence joins TRBV27 and TRBJ2-3; D unresolved. V was cut by 7 bases and J by 1 base, with 6 bases left in between. The germline CDR1 and CDR2 sequences are MNHEY and SMNVEV (reference sequence). This CDR3 comprises 12 residues. The DNA for the CDR3 is TGTGCCAGCACCGACCGCACAGATACGCAGTATTTT. Translated, it gives CASTDRTDTQYF.

As concerns this clone: The sample holds other DNA sequences that translate to the same CDR3. The rearrangement joins TRBV28 to TRBJ1-2; D is undetermined. V lost 3 bases and J 5 bases, leaving 4 bases between the germline ends. The CDR3 runs to 11 residues. CDR1 MDHEN and CDR2 SYDVKM come from the germline V gene. In DNA form, the CDR3 reads TGTGCCAGCAGTTTTTTGTATGGCTACACCTTC. It codes for CASSFLYGYTF.

The chain couples TRBV6-1 to TRBJ1-5; no clear D gene. The CDR3 loop spans 14 amino acids. Trimming pared 6 bases from V and 11 bases from J, leaving 20 bases between. CDR1 MNHNS and CDR2 SASEGT come from the germline V gene. CDR3 DNA sequence: TGTGCCAGCAGCGACACTGGGAGGTTCTCAGCCCAGCATTTT. Its translation is CASSDTGRFSAQHF.

V gene TRBV19 combines with J gene TRBJ2-3; D unclear. Trimming removed 5 bases at V and 2 bases at J, with 17 bases between. The V gene's germline CDR1 is LNHDA and CDR2 SQIVND (reference sequence). This CDR3 comprises 16 residues. The CDR3 sequence is CASSDGSGPHTDTQYF. CDR3 sequence (DNA): TGTGCCAGTAGTGATGGGTCCGGTCCCCACACAGATACGCAGTATTTT.

Regarding this clone: Different DNA sequences within this sample yield the same CDR3. The rearrangement links TRBV7-9 to TRBJ1-1, with D unresolved. The CDR3 consists of 13 residues. Germline V gives CDR1 SEHNR, CDR2 FQNEAQ (reference sequence). V dropped 0 bases and J dropped 6 bases, with 8 bases sitting between them. The CDR3 loop reads CASSLAGLAEAFF. The CDR3 coding sequence is TGTGCCAGCAGCTTAGCGGGGTTAGCTGAAGCTTTCTTT.

This chain joins TRBV5-8 and TRBJ1-1, with D possibly being TRBD1 (5 bases). The CDR3 totals 11 residues. The V gene's germline CDR1 is SGHTS and CDR2 YDEGEE. Trimming pared 3 bases from V and 10 bases from J, leaving 10 bases between. The CDR3 nucleotides read TGTGCCAGCAGCTCGGGAGGGGTAGCTTTCTTT. Its translation: CASSSGGVAFF. The complete variable domain, with remaining parts taken from reference TRBV5-8 and TRBJ1-1, reads EAGVTQSPTHLIKTRGQQATLRCSPISGHTSVYWYQQALGLGLQFLLWYDEGEERNRGNFPPRFSGRQFPNYSSELNVNALELEDSALYLCASSSGGVAFFGQGTRLTVV.

The V call is TRBV7-8, the J call TRBJ1-2, with TRBD1 matching over 8 bases. Germline trimming cut 5 bases from V and 4 bases from J; bases unmatched to any gene: 6. In germline, CDR1 is SGHVS, CDR2 FQNEAQ. The length of the CDR3 is 14 residues. Here the CDR3 DNA reads TGTGCCAGCAGCCAAGGACAGGGACCCTATGGCTACACCTTC. It translates to CASSQGQGPYGYTF.

This sequence joins TRBV10-3 and TRBJ1-2; no clear D. V lost 6 bases to trimming and J lost 5 bases, with 10 bases between them. From germline, CDR1 is ENHRY and CDR2 SYGVKD. This CDR3 comprises 12 residues. CDR3 residues: CAISYSGYGYTF. In DNA, the CDR3 is TGTGCCATCAGCTACTCAGGTTATGGCTACACCTTC.

The rearrangement links TRBV6-1 to TRBJ2-2; maybe TRBD2 (6 bases). The CDR3 runs 13 residues. Trimming cost V 3 bases and J 5 bases, with 7 bases left between them. Looked up from germline, CDR1 is MNHNS and CDR2 is SASEGT. Written as DNA, the CDR3 is TGTGCCAGCAGTGATCGGGGGACCGGGGAGCTGTTTTTT. Its translation is CASSDRGTGELFF.

The V gene is TRBV19, the J gene TRBJ1-5; D uncertain. This CDR3 is built from 16 residues. CDR1 and CDR2 (germline): LNHDA, SQIVND (reference sequence). V lost 2 bases and J 0 bases, leaving 11 bases between the germline ends. CDR3 in amino acids: CASSIRPAYSNQPQHF. The CDR3 nucleotides are TGTGCCAGTAGTATACGGCCAGCCTATAGCAATCAGCCCCAGCATTTT.

V gene TRBV6-1 combines with J gene TRBJ2-3; D is unclear. Trimming removed 2 bases from V and 5 bases from J, with 8 bases in between. The CDR3 runs to 13 residues. Germline-derived CDR1 and CDR2 are MNHNS and SASEGT. The CDR3 loop reads CASSESGRDTQYF. The CDR3 DNA is TGTGCCAGCAGTGAATCGGGTCGAGATACGCAGTATTTT.

Comments on this clone: Other nucleotide sequences in the sample specify the same CDR3. The chain employs TRBV7-9 and TRBJ1-4; 7 bases are a match to TRBD1. The CDR3 has 14 residues. J gave up 5 bases and V 2 bases, and 2 bases lay outside the gene matches. CDR1 SEHNR and CDR2 FQNEAQ come from the germline V gene (reference sequence). The CDR3, as DNA: TGTGCCAGCAGCTTACGACAGGGAAATGAAAAACTGTTTTTT. It translates to CASSLRQGNEKLFF.

This sequence joins TRBV6-6 and TRBJ2-5; the match to TRBD2 covers 11 bases. CDR1 and CDR2 (germline): MNHNY, SVGAGI (reference sequence). There are 16 residues in the CDR3. Trimming at V came to 2 bases and at J to 9 bases, leaving 11 bases not matched to a gene. Written as DNA, the CDR3 is TGTGCCAGCAGTTACGGTAGCGGGAGGGCCGGTGAGGCCCAGTACTTC. Encoded protein: CASSYGSGRAGEAQYF.

This clone was found a few times. The gene calls are TRBV27 and TRBJ1-1, with 9 nucleotides matching TRBD1. Germline V gives CDR1 MNHEY, CDR2 SMNVEV (reference sequence). The V and J ends lost 7 bases and 4 bases, in that order; junction bases with no gene match: 4. The CDR3 consists of 13 residues. The CDR3 is CASNRGQGTEAFF. CDR3 DNA: TGTGCCAGCAACAGGGGGCAGGGCACTGAAGCTTTCTTT.

This clone was picked up one time. This chain connects TRBV18 to TRBJ2-5, with D possibly matching TRBD1 (5 bases). The CDR3 covers 14 residues. Germline V gives CDR1 KGHSH, CDR2 LQKENI. With 3 bases removed from V and 2 bases from J, the gap between germline ends came to 10 bases. CDR3 residues: CASSPLDNQETQYF. In DNA, the CDR3 is TGTGCCAGCTCACCCTTGGACAATCAAGAGACCCAGTACTTC.

This rearrangement joins TRBV27 to TRBJ1-1; TRBD1 is a possible D gene (5 bases). Per the germline V gene, CDR1 is MNHEY and CDR2 is SMNVEV (reference sequence). Between the trimmed V and J ends, which lost 5 bases and 3 bases, there was a span of 19 bases. The CDR3 is 16 residues long. This chain's CDR3 is CASSPLPGVGYTEAFF. In DNA, the CDR3 is TGTGCCAGCAGTCCACTACCGGGGGTCGGGTACACTGAAGCTTTCTTT.

This clone was counted once. The chain combines TRBV27 with TRBJ1-1; D gene unclear. V gave up 7 bases and J gave up 1 base, with 10 bases separating them. Germline-derived CDR1 and CDR2 are MNHEY and SMNVEV (reference sequence). This CDR3 has 13 amino acids. CDR3 amino acids: CASTPEPNTEAFF. In DNA, the CDR3 is TGTGCCAGCACCCCTGAGCCGAACACTGAAGCTTTCTTT.

With respect to this clone: The junction shows a germline mismatch at one end, possibly a read error. V gene TRBV10-1 combines with J gene TRBJ2-2; 8 nucleotides align to TRBD2. The length of the CDR3 is 15 residues. Germline V gene lookup returns CDR1 WNHNN and CDR2 SYGVQD (reference sequence). DNA for the CDR3: TGCGCCAGCAGCCCCGGGGGGGGGCGCACCCGGGAGCTGTTTTTT. Translated: CASSPGGGRTRELFF.

This chain links TRBV19 with TRBJ2-2, with TRBD2 matching over 10 bases. This CDR3 is 18 amino acids long. Unmatched junction bases numbered 17, after V lost 5 bases and J lost 8 bases. CDR1 is LNHDA, CDR2 SQIVND, per germline (reference sequence). The CDR3 loop reads CASSAWTGTSAPGGELFF. CDR3 bases: TGTGCCAGTAGTGCCTGGACCGGGACTAGCGCCCCTGGGGGGGAGCTGTTTTTT.

V and J are TRBV6-9 and TRBJ2-7, with a tentative D call TRBD2 (6 bases). Trimming removed 4 bases from V and 0 bases from J, with 22 bases in between. The CDR3 extends over 18 amino acids. Germline CDR1 and CDR2: MNHGY and SVAAGI. The CDR3 coding sequence is TGTGCCAGCAGTTCCCGGGGCCCATGGGGCGGGAACTCCTACGAGCAGTACTTC. Its translation is CASSSRGPWGGNSYEQYF.

CDR3 sequence: CASSLGTSGTNEQYF. In DNA form, the CDR3 reads TGTGCCAGCAGCTTAGGGACTAGCGGGACCAACGAGCAGTACTTC. The rearrangement joins TRBV7-2 to TRBJ2-7, with TRBD2 matching 12 bases. This CDR3 spans 15 amino acids. Unmatched junction bases numbered 3, after V lost 1 base and J lost 5 bases. CDR1 and CDR2 (germline): SGHTA, FQGNSA.